The 29 T cell receptor beta chains below all came from one sample that was sequenced in a study of response to subunit inactivated influenza vaccine. TCRdb redid the calling of the RT-PCR reads with MiXCR, one entry per CDR3 protein. The sample lists under 500,000 distinct CDR3 sequences; over 9.5% were seen once. The sequencing used PBMCs from blood, collected roughly 46 days after vaccination. The source of these receptors is a man aged 45 to 65 who received an inactivated influenza vaccine.

This CDR3 reads CASSYRHRGNQPQHF. CDR3 nucleotides: TGTGCCAGCAGTTACCGCCACAGGGGCAATCAGCCCCAGCATTTT. The chain uses TRBV6-5 and TRBJ1-5; the D gene is possibly TRBD1 (6 bases). The CDR3 extends over 15 amino acids. V was pared by 2 bases and J by 2 bases, with 10 bases between. Germline V gene sequence: CDR1 MNHEY, CDR2 SVGAGI.

A few counts support this clonotype. This rearrangement joins TRBV5-6 to TRBJ1-3; D not certain. Trimming took 1 base from V and 3 from J, leaving 8 bases between them. The CDR3 loop spans 14 amino acids. The V gene's germline CDR1 is SGHDT and CDR2 YYEEEE. The CDR3: CASSLRVFGNTIYF. The CDR3, as DNA: TGTGCCAGCAGCTTGAGGGTGTTTGGAAACACCATATATTTT.

This chain joins TRBV7-9 and TRBJ1-1, with 7 bases that match TRBD1. Losses at the gene ends were 2 bases for V and 5 bases for J; bases not matched to a gene: 2. The CDR3 has 13 amino acids. Germline lookup yields CDR1 SEHNR and CDR2 FQNEAQ (reference sequence). The CDR3 DNA sequence: TGTGCCAGCAGCTTAACACAGGGGACTGAAGCTTTCTTT. Translating gives CASSLTQGTEAFF.

The sample holds a few counts of this clonotype. The genes are TRBV4-1 and TRBJ2-1, with D perhaps matching TRBD1 or TRBD2 (5 bases each). The CDR3 contains 22 residues. Germline assignment: CDR1 MGHRA and CDR2 YSYEKL. The ends were cut back, 0 bases at V and 5 bases at J, with 32 bases in the middle. Here the CDR3 DNA reads TGCGCCAGCAGCCAAGACCCCCCACCGAGGGGCCTTCGGGCTTTACGCGACAATGAGCAGTTCTTC. Its translation: CASSQDPPPRGLRALRDNEQFF.

This clonotype was detected a few times. The chain joins TRBV5-1 to TRBJ2-7, with D possibly matching TRBD2 (5 bases). CDR3 length: 15 amino acids. Looked up from germline, CDR1 is SGHRS and CDR2 is YFSETQ. Trimming removed 1 base from V and 2 bases from J, with 13 bases in between. The DNA for the CDR3 is TGCGCCAGCAGCTTGAGCGGTGGTTCTGCCTACGAGCAGTACTTC. It specifies CASSLSGGSAYEQYF.

The rearrangement links TRBV12-3 or TRBV12-4 to TRBJ2-5; TRBD1 is a possible D gene (6 bases). The CDR3 runs 14 residues. V was pared by 6 bases and J by 4 bases, with 15 bases between. This CDR3 is CASSPKQGGETQYF. The CDR3 DNA follows: TGTGCCAGCAGCCCCAAACAGGGTGGAGAGACCCAGTACTTC.

This clonotype was observed a few times. The V and J genes are TRBV4-1 and TRBJ1-5; D is unresolved. V was shortened by 3 bases and J by 4 bases, with 7 bases between the two germline ends. Germline lookup yields CDR1 MGHRA and CDR2 YSYEKL. The CDR3 has 13 residues. The CDR3 sequence is CASSQVGNQPQHF. Here the CDR3 DNA reads TGCGCCAGCAGCCAGGTAGGGAATCAGCCCCAGCATTTT.

This clonotype came up a few times. The chain combines TRBV25-1 with TRBJ1-1; possibly TRBD1 for D (5 bases). The CDR3 extends over 13 amino acids. Trimming cost V 7 bases and J 6 bases, with 15 bases left between them. Germline V gene lookup returns CDR1 MGHDK and CDR2 SYGVNS. The CDR3 protein is CASTRDFRAEAFF. In DNA, the CDR3 is TGTGCCAGCACCAGGGATTTTAGAGCTGAAGCTTTCTTT. Full variable domain (outside the CDR3, taken from reference TRBV25-1 and TRBJ1-1): EADIYQTPRYLVIGTGKKITLECSQTMGHDKMYWYQQDPGMELHLIHYSYGVNSTEKGDLSSESTVSRIRTEHFPLTLESARPSHTSQYLCASTRDFRAEAFFGQGTRLTVV.

This sequence joins TRBV11-2 and TRBJ2-3; D is perhaps TRBD2 (5 bases). In germline, CDR1 is SGHAT, CDR2 FQNNGV. There are 13 residues in the CDR3. V gave up 5 bases and J gave up 5 bases, with 11 bases separating them. CDR3 in amino acids: CASSVSEGDTQYF. The CDR3 region has the DNA TGTGCCAGCAGCGTATCCGAGGGAGATACGCAGTATTTT. Drawing the rest from reference TRBV11-2 and TRBJ2-3, the complete variable domain is EAGVAQSPRYKIIEKRQSVAFWCNPISGHATLYWYQQILGQGPKLLIQFQNNGVVDDSQLPKDRFSAERLKGVDSTLKIQPAKLEDSAVYLCASSVSEGDTQYFGPGTRLTVL.

This clonotype appeared a few times. V is TRBV10-3 and J is TRBJ2-7; D perhaps matches TRBD1 (7 bases). The CDR3 runs 12 residues. Germline V gives CDR1 ENHRY, CDR2 SYGVKD. V was clipped by 10 bases and J by 3 bases, with 13 bases between them. The CDR3 reads CATRQGGYEQYF. DNA of the CDR3: TGTGCCACCAGACAGGGAGGCTACGAGCAGTACTTC.

V is TRBV12-3 or TRBV12-4 and J is TRBJ2-5; the D is unclear. This CDR3 has 15 residues. Trimming shortened V by 3 bases and J by 2 bases, and 13 bases separated the two germline ends. The CDR3 DNA reads as TGTGCCAGCAGTTTGGGCTCAACGCCTCAAGAGACCCAGTACTTC. Translating gives CASSLGSTPQETQYF.

This clonotype came up once. The V gene is TRBV27, the J gene TRBJ1-2; D is undetermined. Trimming took 0 bases from V and 4 from J, leaving 6 bases between them. Germline V gene sequence: CDR1 MNHEY, CDR2 SMNVEV (reference sequence). The CDR3 loop spans 13 amino acids. This CDR3 is CASSLSFSYGYTF. The CDR3 region has the DNA TGTGCCAGCAGTTTATCTTTCTCCTATGGCTACACCTTC.

The chain joins TRBV15 to TRBJ1-1; D unresolved. This CDR3 is built from 14 residues. Germline assignment: CDR1 LNHNV and CDR2 YYDKDF (reference sequence). V gave up 5 bases and J gave up 3 bases, with 13 bases separating them. The CDR3 is CATSSPRGYTEAFF. CDR3 DNA sequence: TGTGCCACCAGCTCCCCTCGGGGTTACACTGAAGCTTTCTTT.

This clonotype was detected many times. V usage is TRBV18 and J usage is TRBJ2-5; no definite D call. Germline CDR1 and CDR2: KGHSH and LQKENI. V was clipped by 1 base and J by 2 bases, with 8 bases between them. The CDR3 has 14 residues. The CDR3 bases are TGTGCCAGCTCACCACTGGCAGCTCAAGAGACCCAGTACTTC. This translates into CASSPLAAQETQYF. The complete variable domain, with remaining parts taken from reference TRBV18 and TRBJ2-5, reads NAGVMQNPRHLVRRRGQEARLRCSPMKGHSHVYWYRQLPEEGLKFMVYLQKENIIDESGMPKERFSAEFPKEGPSILRIQQVVRGDSAAYFCASSPLAAQETQYFGPGTRLLVL.

The sample holds a few counts of this clonotype. The chain joins TRBV10-2 to TRBJ2-3, with 10 bases matching TRBD1. CDR1 is WSHSY and CDR2 is SAAADI in the germline V gene. The CDR3 totals 17 residues. The V gene end was trimmed by 8 bases and the J gene end by 4 bases; junction bases not matched to a gene: 15. CDR3 protein: CASGVTGGLKFSDTQYF. CDR3 bases: TGCGCCAGCGGGGTGACAGGGGGCTTAAAGTTCTCAGATACGCAGTATTTT.

This clonotype was found a few times. The chain has TRBV20-1 and TRBJ1-5; 7 positions match TRBD1. J was trimmed by 4 bases and V by 6 bases; bases with no gene match: 12. Germline loops: CDR1 DFQATT, CDR2 SNEGSKA (reference sequence). This CDR3 comprises 15 residues. The CDR3 coding sequence is TGCAGTGCCCTGCGTAGAGGGGGCAGGAATCAGCCCCAGCATTTT. This sequence encodes CSALRRGGRNQPQHF.

This clonotype was counted only a few times. The chain employs TRBV20-1 and TRBJ1-5; no clear D. V gave up 0 bases and J gave up 2 bases, with 8 bases separating them. The CDR3 has 14 residues. Germline CDR1 and CDR2: DFQATT and SNEGSKA (reference sequence). The CDR3 nucleotides are TGCAGTGCTAGAGAACAGCTAGGCAATCAGCCCCAGCATTTT. Translated: CSAREQLGNQPQHF.

This clonotype has at least ten counts. The chain links TRBV19 to TRBJ1-1; D is undetermined. The CDR3 is 13 residues long. Per germline, CDR1 LNHDA and CDR2 SQIVND (reference sequence). V was cut by 2 bases and J by 4 bases, with 8 bases left in between. CDR3 nucleotides: TGTGCCAGTAGTATAAATCAGCTCACTGAAGCTTTCTTT. This codes for CASSINQLTEAFF.

V is TRBV3-1 and J is TRBJ2-5, with D perhaps matching TRBD2 (6 bases). Trimming removed 4 bases at V and 2 bases at J, with 11 bases between. Germline CDR1 and CDR2: LGHDT and YNNKEL (reference sequence). The CDR3 sequence is 14 residues long. The CDR3 sequence: CASSPRTIQETQYF. The CDR3 nucleotides are TGTGCCAGCAGCCCCCGGACTATACAAGAGACCCAGTACTTC.

This clonotype has a handful of counts. The chain uses TRBV29-1 and TRBJ2-1; D possibly corresponds to TRBD1 (5 bases). Germline CDR1 reads SQVTM; CDR2 reads ANQGSEA. V was trimmed by 0 bases and J by 3 bases, leaving 15 bases between them. CDR3 length: 16 residues. The CDR3, as DNA: TGCAGCGTTGAAGATCTTGCGACAGTCGACTACAATGAGCAGTTCTTC. Amino acid sequence: CSVEDLATVDYNEQFF.

The chain employs TRBV28 and TRBJ2-7; 8 nucleotides align to TRBD1. The CDR3 loop spans 16 amino acids. The V gene's germline CDR1 is MDHEN and CDR2 SYDVKM. After removal of 3 bases from V and 1 base from J, the junction contained 8 bases not matched to a gene. CDR3 nucleotide sequence: TGTGCCAGCAGTTTGGCCGGGAGACAGGGGTCCTACGAGCAGTACTTC. Translated, it gives CASSLAGRQGSYEQYF.

This clonotype was counted many times. This chain links TRBV20-1 with TRBJ2-1, with a weak D call TRBD2 (6 bases). V was cut by 6 bases and J by 4 bases, with 16 bases left in between. The germline gives CDR1 DFQATT, CDR2 SNEGSKA (reference sequence). The CDR3 is made up of 14 amino acids. The CDR3 here is CSATISGRYNEQFF. The DNA for the CDR3 is TGCAGTGCCACGATTAGCGGAAGATACAATGAGCAGTTCTTC.

The genes are TRBV20-1 and TRBJ2-7; 7 bases match TRBD1. V shed 4 bases and J 1 base; nucleotides not matched to a gene: 7. This CDR3 has 14 residues. The germline V gene has CDR1 DFQATT and CDR2 SNEGSKA (reference sequence). CDR3 nucleotides: TGCAGTGCTACCAAGGACAGGTCTTCCTACGAGCAGTACTTC. Amino acid sequence: CSATKDRSSYEQYF.

This clonotype was counted ten times or more. The gene calls are TRBV18 and TRBJ1-1; D gene ambiguous. The CDR3 has 12 residues. The germline V and J ends were trimmed by 3 bases and 0 bases, with 2 bases remaining between them. Germline CDR1 KGHSH, CDR2 LQKENI. The chain's CDR3 is CASSPLNTEAFF. The CDR3 bases are TGTGCCAGCTCACCCCTGAACACTGAAGCTTTCTTT. Together with reference TRBV18 and TRBJ1-1, the CDR3 gives the full variable domain: NAGVMQNPRHLVRRRGQEARLRCSPMKGHSHVYWYRQLPEEGLKFMVYLQKENIIDESGMPKERFSAEFPKEGPSILRIQQVVRGDSAAYFCASSPLNTEAFFGQGTRLTVV.

This clonotype has at least ten counts. The V call is TRBV20-1, the J call TRBJ2-1; 7 bases match TRBD1. V was clipped by 1 base and J by 4 bases; unmatched bases: 1. The CDR3 contains 13 residues. CDR1 and CDR2 from the germline V gene are DFQATT and SNEGSKA (reference sequence). The CDR3 region is CSARGDRYNEQFF. For the CDR3, the DNA is TGCAGTGCTAGAGGGGACAGATACAATGAGCAGTTCTTC.

The V gene is TRBV30, the J gene TRBJ2-6; maybe TRBD1 (5 bases). The CDR3 runs to 15 residues. V lost 0 bases to trimming and J lost 4 bases, with 10 bases between them. Germline V lookup: CDR1 GTSNPN, CDR2 SVGIG (reference sequence). The CDR3 bases are TGTGCCTGGAGTGTAGGGGCCCCCGGGGCCAACGTCCTGACTTTC. Its protein product is CAWSVGAPGANVLTF.

This clonotype has a count of ten or more. V gene TRBV27 combines with J gene TRBJ2-3, with D unresolved. The CDR3 totals 14 residues. CDR1 and CDR2 (germline): MNHEY, SMNVEV (reference sequence). The V gene lost 2 bases and the J gene lost 2 bases, with 8 bases spanning the gap. The DNA for the CDR3 is TGTGCCAGCAGTTTACTCGGACCCACAGATACGCAGTATTTT. Its translation is CASSLLGPTDTQYF.

This clonotype was recorded a few times. The chain has TRBV20-1 and TRBJ1-4; D perhaps matches TRBD1 (5 bases). Trimming pared 1 base from V and 5 bases from J, leaving 8 bases between. In germline, CDR1 is DFQATT, CDR2 SNEGSKA (reference sequence). The CDR3 covers 13 residues. The CDR3 reads CSARVTGNEKLFF. CDR3 in DNA: TGCAGTGCTAGAGTCACAGGCAATGAAAAACTGTTTTTT.

This clonotype has ten or more counts. J is TRBJ1-2 and V is TRBV4-3, with 7 positions matching TRBD1. Trimming cost V 3 bases and J 0 bases; bases outside gene matches: 4. The CDR3 is made up of 15 amino acids. The germline CDR1 and CDR2 sequences are LGHNA and YSLEER. CDR3 bases: TGCGCCAGCAGCCAGGACAGGTTTACTAACTATGGCTACACCTTC. This sequence encodes CASSQDRFTNYGYTF.